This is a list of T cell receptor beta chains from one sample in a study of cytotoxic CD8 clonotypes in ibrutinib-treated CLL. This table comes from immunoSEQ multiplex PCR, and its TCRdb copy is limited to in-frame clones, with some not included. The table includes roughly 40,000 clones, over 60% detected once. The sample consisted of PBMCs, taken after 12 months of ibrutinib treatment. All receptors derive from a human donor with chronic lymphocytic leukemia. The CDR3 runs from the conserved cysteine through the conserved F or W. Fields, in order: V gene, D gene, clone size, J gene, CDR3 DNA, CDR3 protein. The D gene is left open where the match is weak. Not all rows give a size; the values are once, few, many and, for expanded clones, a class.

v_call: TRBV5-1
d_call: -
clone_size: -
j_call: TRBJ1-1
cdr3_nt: TGCGCCAGCAGCCTCCCCGCACCTGAAGCTTTCTTT
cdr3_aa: CASSLPAPEAFF

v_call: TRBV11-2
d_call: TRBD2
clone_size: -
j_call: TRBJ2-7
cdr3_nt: TGTGCCAGCAGCTTAGCCCGACTAGCGGGTTTCCACGAGCAGTACTTC
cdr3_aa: CASSLARLAGFHEQYF

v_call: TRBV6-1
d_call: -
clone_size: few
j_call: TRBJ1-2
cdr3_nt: TGTGCCAGCAGTGAAGTAGGGGGTCTCAAAACTAACTATGGCTACACCTTC
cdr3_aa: CASSEVGGLKTNYGYTF

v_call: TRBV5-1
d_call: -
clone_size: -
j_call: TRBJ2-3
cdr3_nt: TGCGCCAGCCACACAGGGATGGCAGATACGCAGTATTTT
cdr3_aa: CASHTGMADTQYF

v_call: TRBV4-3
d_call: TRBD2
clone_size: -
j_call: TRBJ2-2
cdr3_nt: TGCGCCAGCAGCCACCTCGGACTAGCGGGCCCGACGGGGACCGGGGAGCTGTTTTTT
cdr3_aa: CASSHLGLAGPTGTGELFF

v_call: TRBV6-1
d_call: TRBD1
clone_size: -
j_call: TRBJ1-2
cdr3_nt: TGTGCCAGCAGTGGGGACAGAGGCTATGGCTACACCTTC
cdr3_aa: CASSGDRGYGYTF

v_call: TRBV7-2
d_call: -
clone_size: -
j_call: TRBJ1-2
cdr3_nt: TGTGCCAGCAGCTTTGACAGGAGGGGTGACTATGGCTACACCTTC
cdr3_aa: CASSFDRRGDYGYTF

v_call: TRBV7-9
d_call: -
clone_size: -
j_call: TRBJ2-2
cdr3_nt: TGTGCCAGCAGCTTAGTGGGGAAGAACACCGGGGAGCTGTTTTTT
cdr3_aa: CASSLVGKNTGELFF

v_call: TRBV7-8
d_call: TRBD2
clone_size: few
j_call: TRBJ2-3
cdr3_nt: TGTGCCAGCAGCCTCGGGAGGACAGATACGCAGTATTTT
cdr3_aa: CASSLGRTDTQYF

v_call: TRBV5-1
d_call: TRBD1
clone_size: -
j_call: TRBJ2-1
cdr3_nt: TGCGCCAGCAGCCCCCAGTCTGGACAGGGGGACAATGAGCAGTTCTTC
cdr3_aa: CASSPQSGQGDNEQFF

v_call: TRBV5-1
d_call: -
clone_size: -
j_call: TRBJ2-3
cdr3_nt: TGCGCCAGCAGCTTGGGTCAAAGCGGCACAGATACGCAGTATTTT
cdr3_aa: CASSLGQSGTDTQYF

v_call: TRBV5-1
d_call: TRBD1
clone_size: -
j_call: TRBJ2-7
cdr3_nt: TGCGCCAGCAGCCCGCCGGGACAGGGTCGAGAGCAGTACTTC
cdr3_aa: CASSPPGQGREQYF

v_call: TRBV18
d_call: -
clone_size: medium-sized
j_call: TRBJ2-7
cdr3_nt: TGTGCCAGCTCACCCCGCGCACAGGGAGGCTACGAGCAGTACTTC
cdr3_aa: CASSPRAQGGYEQYF

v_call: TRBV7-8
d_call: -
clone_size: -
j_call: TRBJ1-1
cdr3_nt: TGTGCCAGCAGCCCAGGGACTTCTTCAGAAGCTTTCTTT
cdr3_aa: CASSPGTSSEAFF

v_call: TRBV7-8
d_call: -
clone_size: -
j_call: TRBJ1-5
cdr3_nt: TGTGCCAGCAGCTTAATGAACAATCAGCCCCAGCATTTT
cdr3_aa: CASSLMNNQPQHF

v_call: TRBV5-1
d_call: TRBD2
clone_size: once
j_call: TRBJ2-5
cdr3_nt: TGCGCCAGCAGCCTGGGGGGACTAGCGGGAGAGTCGGAGACCCAGTACTTC
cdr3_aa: CASSLGGLAGESETQYF

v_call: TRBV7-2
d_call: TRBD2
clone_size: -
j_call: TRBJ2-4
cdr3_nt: TGTGCCAGCAGCTCCAGGACTAGCTCCCTCGGGGGGAACATTCAGTACTTC
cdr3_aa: CASSSRTSSLGGNIQYF

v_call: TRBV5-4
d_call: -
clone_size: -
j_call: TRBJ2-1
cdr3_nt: TGTGCCAGCAGCCCGGACAGTTCTCAGGGAATCAATGAGCAGTTCTTC
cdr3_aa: CASSPDSSQGINEQFF

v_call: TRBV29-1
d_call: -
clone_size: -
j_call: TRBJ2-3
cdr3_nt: TGCAGCGTCGCCGGGACCTCAAGCACAGATACGCAGTATTTT
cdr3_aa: CSVAGTSSTDTQYF

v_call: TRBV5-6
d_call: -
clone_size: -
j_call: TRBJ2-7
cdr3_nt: TGTGCCAGCAGCTTAACAGGGTTTAGCTCCTACGAGCAGTACTTC
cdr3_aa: CASSLTGFSSYEQYF

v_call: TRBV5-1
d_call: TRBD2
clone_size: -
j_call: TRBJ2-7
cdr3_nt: TGCGCCAGCAGCTTGGGACTAGCGGAAAACTCCTACGAGCAGTACTTC
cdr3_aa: CASSLGLAENSYEQYF

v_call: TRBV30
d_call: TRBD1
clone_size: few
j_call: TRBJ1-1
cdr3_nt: TGTGCCTGGACCAGGGGGGGCCCTGAAGCTTTCTTT
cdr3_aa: CAWTRGGPEAFF

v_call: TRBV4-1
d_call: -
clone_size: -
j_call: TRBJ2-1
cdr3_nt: TGCGCCAGCAGCCAAGGCCTAGCGCGATCCTACAATGAGCAGTTCTTC
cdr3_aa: CASSQGLARSYNEQFF